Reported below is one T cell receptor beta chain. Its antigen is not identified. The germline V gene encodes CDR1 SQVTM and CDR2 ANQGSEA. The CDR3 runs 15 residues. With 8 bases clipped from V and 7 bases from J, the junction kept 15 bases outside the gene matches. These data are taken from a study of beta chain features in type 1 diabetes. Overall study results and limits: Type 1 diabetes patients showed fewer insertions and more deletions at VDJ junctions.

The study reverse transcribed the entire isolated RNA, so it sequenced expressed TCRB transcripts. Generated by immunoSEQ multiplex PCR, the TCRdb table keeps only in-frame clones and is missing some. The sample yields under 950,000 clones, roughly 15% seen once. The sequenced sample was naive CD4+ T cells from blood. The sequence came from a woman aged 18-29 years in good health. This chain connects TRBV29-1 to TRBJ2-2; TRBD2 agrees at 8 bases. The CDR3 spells CSHYIGGGLVGELFF. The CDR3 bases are TGCAGCCATTATATAGGCGGGGGGCTGGTCGGGGAGCTGTTTTTT.